Below are 5 T cell receptor beta chains sequenced from a single sample in a study of spatial heterogeneity in lung cancer. MiXCR, run by TCRdb on the 5' RACE reads, gives a single entry per CDR3 protein. The sample gives around 9,700 distinct CDR3 sequences, 7.9% of which show up once; about 20% is in the top ten. Study outcomes and limitations: In tumors, expanded intratumoral alpha and beta TCR counts tracked mutation counts.

No antigen is known for these receptors. Described time point: sample taken at primary tumor resection. The sequencing used lung tumor tissue, collected at surgery. The receptors were sampled from a female donor with early-stage non-small cell lung cancer.

In this sample, this clonotype turned up many times. Because this beta chain is a stray read in a library intended to capture alpha chains, its abundance should not be given much weight. The rearrangement uses TRBV5-5 and TRBJ2-5, with 10 bases aligning to TRBD2. This CDR3 spans 17 amino acids. Unmatched junction bases numbered 11, after V lost 1 base and J lost 5 bases. Germline assignment: CDR1 SGHKS and CDR2 YYEKEE (reference sequence). The chain's CDR3 is CASSLTSLAGAGETQYF. CDR3 nucleotide sequence: TGTGCCAGCAGCTTGACCTCGCTAGCGGGGGCCGGGGAGACCCAGTACTTC.

By proportion, this clonotype is medium-sized. A library prepared for alpha chains yielded this beta chain as an off-target read; its size is of little meaning. The chain links TRBV5-5 to TRBJ1-2; tentative D call: TRBD1 (5 bases). Germline V gene lookup returns CDR1 SGHKS and CDR2 YYEKEE (reference sequence). The ends were cut back, 0 bases at V and 1 base at J, with 10 bases in the middle. This CDR3 comprises 15 residues. The CDR3 bases are TGTGCCAGCAGCTTGGAGGACAACTTTAACTATGGCTACACCTTC. Translation: CASSLEDNFNYGYTF.

By sample share, this clonotype is medium-sized. Since it is a stray read in a library aimed at alpha chains, this beta chain has a size that is not meaningful. The J gene is TRBJ2-5, the V gene TRBV5-1, with TRBD2 matching 13 bases. This CDR3 is built from 16 residues. Looked up from germline, CDR1 is SGHRS and CDR2 is YFSETQ. The trim removed 4 bases at V and 1 base at J, leaving 4 bases unmatched. The CDR3: CASSPGLAGAQETQYF. In DNA form, the CDR3 reads TGCGCCAGCAGCCCTGGACTAGCGGGGGCCCAAGAGACCCAGTACTTC.

With respect to this clonotype: This beta chain came through as a stray read in a library set up for alpha chains, and its size says little. The V and J genes are TRBV18 and TRBJ2-5; 9 bases match TRBD2. CDR1 and CDR2 from the germline V gene are KGHSH and LQKENI. Trimming took 0 bases from V and 1 from J; bases not matched to a gene: 3. The CDR3 extends over 16 amino acids. CDR3 nucleotides: TGTGCCAGCTCACCACCTGGTAGCGGGGGCCAAGAGACCCAGTACTTC. Protein: CASSPPGSGGQETQYF.

There are many counts of this clonotype. This beta chain lies outside the target of a library built for alpha chains; its clone size means little. J is TRBJ2-7 and V is TRBV28; D is ambiguous. The CDR3 runs to 14 residues. Trimming pared 3 bases from V and 0 bases from J, leaving 9 bases between. Germline lookup yields CDR1 MDHEN and CDR2 SYDVKM. This CDR3 reads CASSLGRNSYEQYF. DNA for the CDR3: TGTGCCAGCAGTTTGGGTCGTAACTCCTACGAGCAGTACTTC. Full variable domain (rest looked up from reference TRBV28 and TRBJ2-7): DVKVTQSSRYLVKRTGEKVFLECVQDMDHENMFWYRQDPGLGLRLIYFSYDVKMKEKGDIPEGYSVSREKKERFSLILESASTNQTSMYLCASSLGRNSYEQYFGPGTRLTVT.